The 30 T cell receptor beta chains below all came from one sample that was sequenced in a study of cytomegalovirus exposure and HLA in healthy donors. Both 60 Vbeta primers and 13 Jbeta primers went into the PCR. Profiled with immunoSEQ multiplex PCR; TCRdb holds only in-frame clones, not every one. Seen in this sample are about 140,000 clones; the ten most common clones hold 0.96%. Input material: PBMCs. These receptors originate from a male donor in good health and CMV-seronegative.

The chain joins TRBV6-1 to TRBJ2-7, with TRBD1 matching 8 bases. Germline V gives CDR1 MNHNS, CDR2 SASEGT. J gave up 2 bases and V 7 bases, and 7 bases lay outside the gene matches. This CDR3 is built from 14 residues. The CDR3: CASKKTGVAYEQYF. In nucleotides, the CDR3 is TGTGCCAGCAAAAAGACAGGGGTGGCCTACGAGCAGTACTTC.

V is TRBV4-3 and J is TRBJ1-5; D ambiguous. Trimming took 0 bases from V and 3 from J, leaving 9 bases between them. This CDR3 has 15 amino acids. Germline lookup yields CDR1 LGHNA and CDR2 YSLEER. CDR3 in DNA: TGCGCCAGCAGCCAAGATTGGTCAGACAATCAGCCCCAGCATTTT. This encodes CASSQDWSDNQPQHF.

This chain links TRBV6-5 with TRBJ2-7, with D perhaps matching TRBD1 (6 bases). Germline V gene data show CDR1 as MNHEY and CDR2 as SVGAGI. The CDR3 has 13 amino acids. Trimming removed 7 bases from V and 4 bases from J, with 14 bases in between. CDR3 bases: TGTGCCAGCAAAAGGGGGTTCGGTTACGAGCAGTACTTC. Amino acids: CASKRGFGYEQYF.

This rearrangement joins TRBV19 to TRBJ2-5, with 8 bases that match TRBD1. The DNA end lines up better with TRBJ2-7; the J call may be wrong. The CDR3 sequence is 16 residues long. The germline CDR1 and CDR2 sequences are LNHDA and SQIVND (reference sequence). This CDR3 is CASSNPGTGLSYEQYF. The CDR3 DNA reads TGTGCCAGTAGTAACCCGGGGACAGGCCTATCCTACGAGCAGTACTTC.

The CDR3 protein is CSVRGQQNTEAFF. CDR3 nucleotide sequence: TGCAGCGTTCGGGGACAGCAGAACACTGAAGCTTTCTTT. V and J are TRBV29-1 and TRBJ1-1, with 7 bases that match TRBD1. J gave up 1 base and V 5 bases, and 4 bases lay outside the gene matches. This CDR3 contains 13 residues. The germline V gene has CDR1 SQVTM and CDR2 ANQGSEA.

The V call is TRBV19, the J call TRBJ2-5, with a weak D call TRBD2 (6 bases). Judging by the DNA end, TRBJ2-7 fits better; the J call may be wrong. CDR3 size: 16 residues. The germline V gene encodes CDR1 LNHDA and CDR2 SQIVND (reference sequence). CDR3 in amino acids: CASSTSGTGPLFEQYF. The CDR3 DNA reads as TGTGCCAGTAGTACTTCCGGGACTGGGCCCCTTTTCGAGCAGTACTTC.

V and J are TRBV30 and TRBJ2-5; 10 nucleotides match TRBD2. Germline CDR1 and CDR2: GTSNPN and SVGIG (reference sequence). The CDR3 runs to 15 residues. Trimming took 1 base from V and 5 from J; bases not matched to a gene: 7. CDR3 sequence reads: CAWSEAAGGPETQYF. CDR3 DNA: TGTGCCTGGAGTGAGGCAGCGGGAGGGCCCGAGACCCAGTACTTC. The full variable domain, rest sourced from reference TRBV30 and TRBJ2-5, is SQTIHQWPATLVQPVGSPLSLECTVEGTSNPNLYWYRQAAGRGLQLLFYSVGIGQISSEVPQNLSASRPQDRQFILSSKKLLLSDSGFYLCAWSEAAGGPETQYFGPGTRLLVL.

The chain joins TRBV11-2 to TRBJ1-1, with TRBD1 identical over 7 bases. Germline assignment: CDR1 SGHAT and CDR2 FQNNGV. The CDR3 length is 14 residues. J was trimmed by 11 bases and V by 6 bases; bases with no gene match: 15. For the CDR3, the DNA is TGTGCCAGCAGGTCGACAGGGCCGGCTCAGGGGGCTTTCTTT. This gives the protein CASRSTGPAQGAFF. The full variable domain, its missing parts supplied by reference TRBV11-2 and TRBJ1-1, is EAGVAQSPRYKIIEKRQSVAFWCNPISGHATLYWYQQILGQGPKLLIQFQNNGVVDDSQLPKDRFSAERLKGVDSTLKIQPAKLEDSAVYLCASRSTGPAQGAFFGQGTRLTVV.

The rearrangement links TRBV7-6 to TRBJ2-7; D perhaps matches TRBD1 (5 bases). Germline CDR1 and CDR2: SGHVS and FNYEAQ. This CDR3 comprises 13 residues. Trimming removed 1 base at V and 6 bases at J, with 10 bases between. CDR3 sequence reads: CASSLGQTAEQYF. CDR3 nucleotide sequence: TGTGCCAGCAGCTTAGGACAGACTGCCGAGCAGTACTTC.

The CDR3 DNA sequence: TGTGCCTGGAGTGTGTTTTTGGTGGCAGCGAACACCGGGGAGCTGTTTTTT. Translation gives CAWSVFLVAANTGELFF. The chain is built from TRBV30 and TRBJ2-2; D gene unclear. Germline V gives CDR1 GTSNPN, CDR2 SVGIG (reference sequence). The ends were cut back, 0 bases at V and 0 bases at J, with 14 bases in the middle. CDR3 length: 17 amino acids.

The chain has TRBV27 and TRBJ2-1; 8 nucleotides align to TRBD2. There are 15 residues in the CDR3. After removal of 3 bases from V and 8 bases from J, the junction contained 9 bases not matched to a gene. Germline lookup yields CDR1 MNHEY and CDR2 SMNVEV (reference sequence). CDR3 nucleotide sequence: TGTGCCAGCAGTTTCTATCCGGGGACTAGGGATGAGCAGTTCTTC. This translates into CASSFYPGTRDEQFF.

This chain connects TRBV7-2 to TRBJ1-2; D remains ambiguous. The CDR3 extends over 13 amino acids. Per the germline V gene, CDR1 is SGHTA and CDR2 is FQGNSA. Between the trimmed V and J ends, which lost 1 base and 6 bases, there was a span of 9 bases. Here the CDR3 DNA reads TGTGCCAGCAGCTTAGTATGGCAGAATGGCTACACCTTC. It specifies CASSLVWQNGYTF.

J is TRBJ2-3 and V is TRBV5-6, with a weak D call TRBD2 (5 bases). V lost 5 bases to trimming and J lost 4 bases, with 11 bases between them. The CDR3 extends over 13 amino acids. CDR1 is SGHDT and CDR2 is YYEEEE in the germline V gene. The CDR3 loop reads CASSSLAPDTQYF. CDR3 in DNA: TGTGCCAGCAGTTCCCTAGCTCCAGATACGCAGTATTTT.

V gene TRBV7-9 combines with J gene TRBJ2-1; 12 bases fit TRBD2. V shed 5 bases, J shed 5 bases, and the junction held 7 bases outside the gene matches. The CDR3 contains 16 residues. Per germline, CDR1 SEHNR and CDR2 FQNEAQ (reference sequence). The CDR3 DNA sequence: TGTGCCAGCAGCGCCGGGACTAGCGGGTCGGACAATGAGCAGTTCTTC. As protein: CASSAGTSGSDNEQFF.

The chain combines TRBV2 with TRBJ1-6, with D unresolved. The CDR3 loop spans 15 amino acids. Germline-derived CDR1 and CDR2 are SNHLY and FYNNEI. The germline V and J ends were trimmed by 4 bases and 5 bases, with 12 bases remaining between them. The CDR3 reads CASSGLGSDNSPLHF. CDR3 DNA: TGTGCCAGCAGTGGTCTGGGCAGTGATAATTCACCCCTCCACTTT.

This chain connects TRBV27 to TRBJ1-1; TRBD1 agrees at 9 bases. Germline loops: CDR1 MNHEY, CDR2 SMNVEV (reference sequence). This CDR3 has 17 amino acids. The junction had 12 bases not matched to a gene; V was cut back by 6 bases and J by 1 base. CDR3 in DNA: TGTGCCAGCAGACCCACAGGGGGCGGCCTCCGGAACACTGAAGCTTTCTTT. Its protein is CASRPTGGGLRNTEAFF.

The V call is TRBV9, the J call TRBJ2-3; 8 bases line up with TRBD2. This CDR3 is built from 21 residues. CDR1 is SGDLS, CDR2 YYNGEE, per germline. V gave up 0 bases and J gave up 2 bases; unmatched junction bases: 20. The CDR3: CASSVVAGTRLAGGLTDTQYF. The CDR3 bases are TGTGCCAGCAGCGTAGTGGCGGGGACTAGACTTGCGGGGGGACTCACAGATACGCAGTATTTT.

The chain couples TRBV5-1 to TRBJ2-3; 7 nucleotides agree with TRBD1. There are 15 residues in the CDR3. Germline V gene sequence: CDR1 SGHRS, CDR2 YFSETQ. Trimming removed 0 bases from V and 3 bases from J; junction bases left unmatched: 4. This CDR3 is CASSLAGTATDTQYF. The CDR3, as DNA: TGCGCCAGCAGCTTGGCTGGGACAGCAACAGATACGCAGTATTTT.

V gene TRBV6-1 combines with J gene TRBJ2-1, with a weak D call TRBD2 (7 bases). The V end lost 2 bases, the J end lost 2 bases, and 10 bases lay between the germline ends. This CDR3 has 15 amino acids. CDR1 MNHNS and CDR2 SASEGT come from the germline V gene. The CDR3 DNA reads TGTGCCAGCAGTGAACTGGGGGGGCCCTACAATGAGCAGTTCTTC. It codes for CASSELGGPYNEQFF.

V and J are TRBV27 and TRBJ2-7, with D perhaps TRBD2 (7 bases). V was clipped by 2 bases and J by 3 bases, with 11 bases between them. The CDR3 sequence is 14 residues long. Germline V gives CDR1 MNHEY, CDR2 SMNVEV (reference sequence). Here the CDR3 reads CASSLREGGYEQYF. CDR3 nucleotides: TGTGCCAGCAGTTTAAGGGAGGGGGGCTACGAGCAGTACTTC.

The genes are TRBV4-3 and TRBJ1-2; 9 bases fit TRBD1. This CDR3 has 16 amino acids. Germline V gene data show CDR1 as LGHNA and CDR2 as YSLEER. Trimming at V came to 3 bases and at J to 6 bases, leaving 11 bases not matched to a gene. The CDR3 bases are TGCGCCAGCAGCCAGGGGGGGGGACAGGGAAGGGATGGCTACACCTTC. Amino acids: CASSQGGGQGRDGYTF.

V usage is TRBV12-5 and J usage is TRBJ2-1; weak D call: TRBD2 (5 bases). Germline CDR1 reads LGHNT; CDR2 reads FRNRAP. V dropped 0 bases and J dropped 9 bases, with 18 bases sitting between them. The CDR3 extends over 16 amino acids. CDR3 protein: CASGLVLGLGNPEQFF. DNA for the CDR3: TGTGCTAGTGGTTTGGTGTTAGGGCTCGGGAACCCTGAGCAGTTCTTC.

The chain has TRBV30 and TRBJ1-1; 8 bases fit TRBD1. Trimming removed 2 bases from V and 2 bases from J; junction bases left unmatched: 4. This CDR3 contains 14 residues. CDR1 and CDR2 from the germline V gene are GTSNPN and SVGIG (reference sequence). In nucleotides, the CDR3 is TGTGCCTGGAGTACCGGACAGGGTAACACTGAAGCTTTCTTT. Translated: CAWSTGQGNTEAFF.

The chain recombines TRBV2 with TRBJ2-3; TRBD1 matches 7 bases. CDR3 length: 15 residues. After removal of 4 bases from V and 0 bases from J, the junction contained 4 bases not matched to a gene. The germline gives CDR1 SNHLY, CDR2 FYNNEI. The CDR3 sequence is CASSGGQWSTDTQYF. For the CDR3, the DNA is TGTGCCAGCAGTGGGGGACAGTGGAGCACAGATACGCAGTATTTT.

The genes are TRBV2 and TRBJ2-2; TRBD2 matches at 9 bases. The CDR3 totals 14 residues. After removal of 6 bases from V and 4 bases from J, the junction contained 3 bases not matched to a gene. Germline V gene sequence: CDR1 SNHLY, CDR2 FYNNEI. The CDR3 coding sequence is TGTGCCAGCAGGCTAGCGGGATTCACCGGGGAGCTGTTTTTT. Residues: CASRLAGFTGELFF.

The CDR3 region is CASSSRDFVGDEQYF. In DNA form, the CDR3 reads TGTGCCAGTAGCAGTCGGGACTTCGTCGGGGACGAGCAGTACTTC. The gene calls are TRBV19 and TRBJ2-7; maybe TRBD2 (6 bases). The V and J ends lost 6 bases and 5 bases respectively, with 20 bases between them. Germline V gene data show CDR1 as LNHDA and CDR2 as SQIVND (reference sequence). CDR3 length equals 15 residues.

The rearrangement joins TRBV19 to TRBJ2-5; D remains ambiguous. The CDR3 extends over 11 amino acids. CDR1 LNHDA and CDR2 SQIVND come from the germline V gene (reference sequence). Trimming removed 5 bases at V and 7 bases at J, with 8 bases between. The CDR3 DNA sequence: TGTGCCAGTAGTTTCTACGGGACCCAGTACTTC. Its translation is CASSFYGTQYF. The whole variable domain, filled in from reference TRBV19 and TRBJ2-5, reads DGGITQSPKYLFRKEGQNVTLSCEQNLNHDAMYWYRQDPGQGLRLIYYSQIVNDFQKGDIAEGYSVSREKKESFPLTVTSAQKNPTAFYLCASSFYGTQYFGPGTRLLVL.

The chain employs TRBV14 and TRBJ1-3, with TRBD1 as a possible D gene (5 bases). CDR1 and CDR2 from the germline V gene are SGHDN and FVKESK. The CDR3 has 15 residues. Trimming left V 4 bases short and J 4 bases short, with 14 bases between. CDR3 protein: CASSPLWGDGNTIYF. In DNA form, the CDR3 reads TGTGCCAGCAGCCCATTATGGGGGGACGGAAACACCATATATTTT.

Its frequency marks this clone as medium-sized. The CDR3 region is CAWSPQDISYNEQFF. The DNA for the CDR3 is TGTGCCTGGAGTCCACAGGACATCTCCTACAATGAGCAGTTCTTC. The chain is built from TRBV30 and TRBJ2-1; maybe TRBD1 (5 bases). The V and J ends lost 2 bases and 0 bases respectively, with 11 bases between them. Germline-derived CDR1 and CDR2 are GTSNPN and SVGIG (reference sequence). The CDR3 loop spans 15 amino acids.

The chain links TRBV25-1 to TRBJ2-6; TRBD1 matches 9 bases. The germline V gene encodes CDR1 MGHDK and CDR2 SYGVNS. The CDR3 has 16 residues. J was trimmed by 2 bases and V by 11 bases; bases with no gene match: 10. CDR3 region: CACAGQGNPGANVLTF. Written as DNA, the CDR3 is TGTGCCTGCGCGGGACAGGGAAACCCTGGGGCCAACGTCCTGACTTTC. The entire variable domain, with the rest obtained from reference TRBV25-1 and TRBJ2-6, is as follows: EADIYQTPRYLVIGTGKKITLECSQTMGHDKMYWYQQDPGMELHLIHYSYGVNSTEKGDLSSESTVSRIRTEHFPLTLESARPSHTSQYLCACAGQGNPGANVLTFGAGSRLTVL.